The 24 T cell receptor beta chains reported below all come from one sample, sequenced in a study of early T cells in non-severe SARS-CoV-2 infection. A single record per CDR3 protein comes from TCRdb applying MiXCR to the 5' RACE reads. The data show around 67,000 distinct CDR3 sequences, about 9.9% seen once. The sample consisted of whole blood. Source of these receptors: an adult who was a healthcare worker with PCR-confirmed SARS-CoV-2 infection or an uninfected control (not recorded which).

The chain carries TRBV15 and TRBJ2-1, with TRBD2 matching over 10 bases. CDR3 size: 13 residues. Germline V lookup: CDR1 LNHNV, CDR2 YYDKDF (reference sequence). The V segment lost 6 bases and the J segment 9 bases; nucleotides outside the gene matches: 5. The CDR3 sequence is CATRASGGIEQFF. As DNA, the CDR3 is TGTGCCACCAGGGCTAGCGGGGGTATTGAGCAGTTCTTC.

This chain uses TRBV20-1 with TRBJ1-4, with D possibly matching TRBD1 (5 bases). CDR1 is DFQATT and CDR2 is SNEGSKA in the germline V gene (reference sequence). Trimming stripped 2 bases from V and 5 bases from J, with 12 bases between. The CDR3 spans 14 residues. CDR3 DNA sequence: TGCAGTGCTAGAACGACGCCAGGGAATGAAAAACTGTTTTTT. Translation: CSARTTPGNEKLFF.

This clonotype was picked up many times. The chain links TRBV5-1 to TRBJ2-7, with 7 nucleotides matching TRBD1. The junction had 5 bases not matched to a gene; V was cut back by 0 bases and J by 2 bases. The CDR3 contains 15 residues. Germline V gives CDR1 SGHRS, CDR2 YFSETQ. DNA of the CDR3: TGCGCCAGCAGCTTGGCCGCCGGACAGGCCTACGAGCAGTACTTC. This encodes CASSLAAGQAYEQYF.

This clonotype appeared a few times. The chain joins TRBV28 to TRBJ2-7; the match to TRBD1 covers 8 bases. Losses at the gene ends were 2 bases for V and 2 bases for J; bases not matched to a gene: 2. The CDR3 extends over 14 amino acids. Looked up from germline, CDR1 is MDHEN and CDR2 is SYDVKM. The CDR3 nucleotides are TGTGCCAGCAGTTTAACAGGGGGGCCCTACGAGCAGTACTTC. It translates to CASSLTGGPYEQYF.

This chain connects TRBV18 to TRBJ1-1; maybe TRBD1 (5 bases). V was cut by 7 bases and J by 8 bases, with 14 bases left in between. The CDR3 loop spans 12 amino acids. Germline CDR1 KGHSH, CDR2 LQKENI. CDR3 sequence reads: CASFGAGPEAFF. The DNA for the CDR3 is TGTGCCAGCTTCGGGGCGGGGCCGGAAGCTTTCTTT.

This clonotype was counted many times. The chain has TRBV14 and TRBJ2-3, with TRBD2 identical over 8 bases. This CDR3 has 17 amino acids. V shed 5 bases, J shed 6 bases, and the junction held 16 bases outside the gene matches. Looked up from germline, CDR1 is SGHDN and CDR2 is FVKESK. CDR3 in amino acids: CASSLRPGLGPGDTQYF. The CDR3 nucleotides are TGTGCCAGCAGCTTACGACCGGGACTAGGCCCGGGGGATACGCAGTATTTT.

This clonotype showed up many times. V usage is TRBV5-1 and J usage is TRBJ2-7, with D perhaps TRBD2 (5 bases). Trimming cost V 2 bases and J 6 bases, with 21 bases left between them. The CDR3 covers 16 residues. CDR1 SGHRS and CDR2 YFSETQ come from the germline V gene. The CDR3 sequence: CASSFSPGTPLREQYF. The CDR3 bases are TGCGCCAGCAGCTTCAGCCCGGGAACCCCCTTGCGCGAGCAGTACTTC. The whole variable domain, remainder taken from reference TRBV5-1 and TRBJ2-7, is KAGVTQTPRYLIKTRGQQVTLSCSPISGHRSVSWYQQTPGQGLQFLFEYFSETQRNKGNFPGRFSGRQFSNSRSEMNVSTLELGDSALYLCASSFSPGTPLREQYFGPGTRLTVT.

The V gene is TRBV5-1, the J gene TRBJ1-2; perhaps TRBD1 as D (6 bases). V dropped 4 bases and J dropped 6 bases, with 10 bases sitting between them. Germline loops: CDR1 SGHRS, CDR2 YFSETQ. There are 12 residues in the CDR3. The CDR3 reads CASSQQGNGYTF. The CDR3 coding sequence is TGCGCCAGCAGCCAACAGGGAAATGGCTACACCTTC.

As for this clonotype: One end of the junction varies from germline; a read error may be responsible. The chain links TRBV4-1 to TRBJ2-3; D assignment may be TRBD1 or TRBD2 (5 bases each). This CDR3 is built from 16 residues. CDR1 is MGHRA and CDR2 is YSYEKL in the germline V gene. The CDR3 DNA sequence: TGCGCCAGCAGCCCCGCCCTAGCCGGGGCGGCTGATACGCTGTATTTT. Protein product: CASSPALAGAADTLYF.

This clonotype showed up many times. This sequence joins TRBV7-9 and TRBJ2-6; no firm D call. The ends were cut back, 1 base at V and 0 bases at J, with 4 bases in the middle. The V gene's germline CDR1 is SEHNR and CDR2 FQNEAQ (reference sequence). This CDR3 has 15 residues. The CDR3 loop reads CASSLVSSGANVLTF. CDR3 nucleotides: TGTGCCAGCAGCTTAGTGTCCTCTGGGGCCAACGTCCTGACTTTC.

The V call is TRBV7-9, the J call TRBJ2-7; no firm D call. Trimming left V 5 bases short and J 6 bases short, with 17 bases between. CDR3 length: 14 amino acids. CDR1 and CDR2 from the germline V gene are SEHNR and FQNEAQ (reference sequence). CDR3 in DNA: TGTGCCAGCAGCCCCTCCCAAATCGAAAGCGAGCAGTACTTC. Translating it yields CASSPSQIESEQYF.

This clonotype appeared many times. The gene calls are TRBV7-6 and TRBJ2-5, with unresolved D. CDR3 length: 11 amino acids. From germline, CDR1 is SGHVS and CDR2 FNYEAQ. Trimming cost V 5 bases and J 5 bases, with 6 bases left between them. CDR3 protein: CASSALETQYF. The CDR3 DNA reads as TGTGCCAGCAGCGCCCTGGAGACCCAGTACTTC.

This chain joins TRBV5-4 and TRBJ2-1; D is perhaps TRBD2 (6 bases). The germline V gene encodes CDR1 SGHNT and CDR2 YYREEE (reference sequence). There are 15 residues in the CDR3. The germline V and J ends were trimmed by 1 base and 2 bases, with 10 bases remaining between them. As DNA, the CDR3 is TGTGCCAGCAGCTTGACTAGCAGCCCCTACAATGAGCAGTTCTTC. Translated, it gives CASSLTSSPYNEQFF.

In this sample, this clonotype turned up many times. The chain is built from TRBV6-6 and TRBJ2-2, with D unclear. V lost 6 bases, J lost 6 bases, and 17 bases lay in between. Germline V lookup: CDR1 MNHNY, CDR2 SVGAGI (reference sequence). CDR3 length equals 15 residues. CDR3 sequence: CASSTTTLYAGELFF. The DNA of the CDR3 is TGTGCCAGCAGCACTACGACCCTTTACGCCGGGGAGCTGTTTTTT.

This clonotype showed up just a few times. V gene TRBV7-3 combines with J gene TRBJ2-1; 10 bases are shared with TRBD2. This CDR3 comprises 16 residues. Germline loops: CDR1 SGHTA, CDR2 FQGTGA. J was trimmed by 8 bases and V by 4 bases; bases with no gene match: 11. The DNA for the CDR3 is TGTGCCAGCAGCTCTAGCGGGGGAGTCTTAGGGGATGAGCAGTTCTTC. Translated, it gives CASSSSGGVLGDEQFF. Full variable domain (outside the CDR3, taken from reference TRBV7-3 and TRBJ2-1): GAGVSQTPSNKVTEKGKYVELRCDPISGHTALYWYRQSLGQGPEFLIYFQGTGAADDSGLPNDRFFAVRPEGSVSTLKIQRTERGDSAVYLCASSSSGGVLGDEQFFGPGTRLTVL.

This chain connects TRBV10-3 to TRBJ2-3, with TRBD2 matching over 9 bases. CDR3 length equals 15 residues. V gave up 3 bases and J gave up 5 bases; unmatched junction bases: 6. Germline V gives CDR1 ENHRY, CDR2 SYGVKD. CDR3 nucleotides: TGTGCCATCAGTGACCCGACTAGCGGAGGAGATACGCAGTATTTT. Amino acid sequence: CAISDPTSGGDTQYF.

This clonotype occurred many times. The chain carries TRBV11-2 and TRBJ1-2; D may be TRBD1 (5 bases). The CDR3 is made up of 13 amino acids. V lost 5 bases to trimming and J lost 7 bases, with 14 bases between them. Per germline, CDR1 SGHAT and CDR2 FQNNGV. The CDR3 sequence is CASSTSGRSGYTF. CDR3 nucleotides: TGTGCCAGCAGCACCTCAGGGCGGTCTGGCTACACCTTC.

This clonotype was recorded at least ten times. J is TRBJ1-4 and V is TRBV30; D not certain. There are 14 residues in the CDR3. The germline V gene has CDR1 GTSNPN and CDR2 SVGIG (reference sequence). Trimming removed 5 bases at V and 8 bases at J, with 18 bases between. CDR3 in amino acids: CAWAVETVREKLFF. The CDR3 DNA follows: TGTGCCTGGGCCGTGGAAACAGTGAGGGAAAAACTGTTTTTT. The full variable domain, its missing parts supplied by reference TRBV30 and TRBJ1-4, is SQTIHQWPATLVQPVGSPLSLECTVEGTSNPNLYWYRQAAGRGLQLLFYSVGIGQISSEVPQNLSASRPQDRQFILSSKKLLLSDSGFYLCAWAVETVREKLFFGSGTQLSVL.

This clonotype was seen many times. The J gene is TRBJ2-5, the V gene TRBV12-3 or TRBV12-4; D unresolved. Trimming stripped 6 bases from V and 2 bases from J, with 13 bases between. The CDR3 is 14 amino acids. In nucleotides, the CDR3 is TGTGCCAGCAGCATTCCCGACACTCAAGAGACCCAGTACTTC. Translated: CASSIPDTQETQYF.

About this clonotype: A read error may account for a junction end that differs from germline. The rearrangement uses TRBV11-2 and TRBJ1-5; 8 nucleotides match TRBD1. The germline gives CDR1 SGHAT, CDR2 FQNNGV. The CDR3 consists of 16 residues. CDR3 coding DNA: TGTGCCAGCAGCGCCGGTCAGGGGGCTACGGGCGGACCCCAGCGTTTT. It codes for CASSAGQGATGGPQRF. Full variable domain (remainder filled in from reference TRBV11-2 and TRBJ1-5): EAGVAQSPRYKIIEKRQSVAFWCNPISGHATLYWYQQILGQGPKLLIQFQNNGVVDDSQLPKDRFSAERLKGVDSTLKIQPAKLEDSAVYLCASSAGQGATGGPQRFGDGTRLSIL.

There are many counts of this clonotype. The chain employs TRBV5-4 and TRBJ2-3, with 7 bases that match TRBD2. Unmatched junction bases numbered 2, after V lost 0 bases and J lost 1 base. Germline CDR1 and CDR2: SGHNT and YYREEE (reference sequence). This CDR3 region has 15 residues. The CDR3 here is CASSLGTSGTDTQYF. The CDR3, as DNA: TGTGCCAGCAGCTTGGGTACTAGCGGCACAGATACGCAGTATTTT.

Only a few counts were recorded for this clonotype. The chain has TRBV6-5 and TRBJ2-6; D uncertain. This CDR3 is 15 amino acids long. Trimming took 4 bases from V and 0 from J, leaving 7 bases between them. Germline V lookup: CDR1 MNHEY, CDR2 SVGAGI. DNA of the CDR3: TGTGCCAGCAGTTCCTACAACTCTGGGGCCAACGTCCTGACTTTC. Translating it yields CASSSYNSGANVLTF.

This clonotype was observed many times. The chain joins TRBV2 to TRBJ2-3, with D unresolved. V was shortened by 4 bases and J by 0 bases, with 11 bases between the two germline ends. The V gene's germline CDR1 is SNHLY and CDR2 FYNNEI. This CDR3 region has 15 residues. CDR3 sequence reads: CASSGDGPSTDTQYF. The CDR3 DNA reads as TGTGCCAGCAGTGGGGATGGGCCTAGCACAGATACGCAGTATTTT.

The chain joins TRBV9 to TRBJ1-5; D is ambiguous. The CDR3 spans 13 residues. The V and J ends lost 0 bases and 9 bases respectively, with 10 bases between them. Germline CDR1 and CDR2: SGDLS and YYNGEE. CDR3 loop: CASSVDNEGPQHF. In DNA form, the CDR3 reads TGTGCCAGCAGCGTAGACAACGAAGGGCCCCAGCATTTT.